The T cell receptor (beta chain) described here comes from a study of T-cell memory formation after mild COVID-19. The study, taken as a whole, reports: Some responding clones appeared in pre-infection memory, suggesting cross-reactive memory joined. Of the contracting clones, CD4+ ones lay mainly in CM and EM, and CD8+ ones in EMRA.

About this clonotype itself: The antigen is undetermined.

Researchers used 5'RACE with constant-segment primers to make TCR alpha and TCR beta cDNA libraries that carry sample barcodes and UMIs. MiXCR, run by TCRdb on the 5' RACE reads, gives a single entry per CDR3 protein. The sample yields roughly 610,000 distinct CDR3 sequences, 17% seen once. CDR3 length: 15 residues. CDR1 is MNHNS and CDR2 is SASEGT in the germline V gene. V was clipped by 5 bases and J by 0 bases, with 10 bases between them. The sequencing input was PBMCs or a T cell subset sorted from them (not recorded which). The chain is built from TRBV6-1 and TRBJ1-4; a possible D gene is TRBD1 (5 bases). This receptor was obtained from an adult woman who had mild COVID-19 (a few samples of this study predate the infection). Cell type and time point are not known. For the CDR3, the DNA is TGTGCCAGCAGTAAGGGACCGTCAACTAATGAAAAACTGTTTTTT. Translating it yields CASSKGPSTNEKLFF.